This TCR beta chain was identified during a study of somatic mutations in cytotoxic T cells in rheumatoid arthritis. The wider study: Patient blood, which was peripheral blood collected as 30 ml EDTA, was drawn right after diagnosis and before any treatment started.

The study's findings and limits: CD8+ clonality rose with age in rheumatoid arthritis patients, unlike in healthy controls. There were about an eighth of the roughly 65 patients in whom the largest CD8+ clone exceeded 20% of CD8+ cells. A significant difference in CD8+ T-cell clonality was not found between rheumatoid arthritis patients and age-matched healthy controls.

Concerning this clone: The antigen remains undetermined.

The ends lost 4 bases at V and 4 bases at J; junction bases unmatched: 7. CDR3 size: 14 residues. Germline CDR1 and CDR2: MNHEY and SVGAGI. Libraries were prepared by immunoSEQ multiplex PCR; TCRdb keeps only in-frame clonotypes and omits some of them. The sample has 9,500 to 13,000 clones, approximately 80% seen once. J is TRBJ2-7 and V is TRBV6-5; 7 positions match TRBD2. The specimen sequenced was CD8+ T cells sorted from blood. This receptor was obtained from an adult with rheumatoid arthritis. The CDR3 sequence is CASSSWDYPYEQYF. In nucleotides, the CDR3 is TGTGCCAGCAGTTCTTGGGACTACCCATACGAGCAGTACTTC.